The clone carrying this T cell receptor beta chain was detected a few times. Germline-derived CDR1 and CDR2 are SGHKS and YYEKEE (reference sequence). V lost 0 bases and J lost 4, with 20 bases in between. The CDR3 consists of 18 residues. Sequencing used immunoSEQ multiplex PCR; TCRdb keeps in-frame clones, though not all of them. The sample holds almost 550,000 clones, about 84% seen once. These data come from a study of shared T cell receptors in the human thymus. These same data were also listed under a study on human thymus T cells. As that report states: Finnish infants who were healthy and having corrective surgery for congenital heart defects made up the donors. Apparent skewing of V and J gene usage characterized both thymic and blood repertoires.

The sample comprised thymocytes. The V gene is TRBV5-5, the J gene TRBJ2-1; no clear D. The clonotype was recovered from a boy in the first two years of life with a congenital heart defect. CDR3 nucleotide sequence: TGTGCCAGCAGCTTGGCCTTAAAGGCGGATCGAATTTACAATGAGCAGTTCTTC. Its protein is CASSLALKADRIYNEQFF.